The 2 T cell receptor beta chains below all came from one sample that was sequenced in a study of blood T cell repertoires in COVID-19. The method was immunoSEQ multiplex PCR; TCRdb's version includes in-frame clones alone and lacks a portion of them. The data hold roughly 200,000 clones, with around 80% observed a single time. Sequenced sample: peripheral blood. The receptors come from a woman older than 75 with active or convalescent COVID-19.

The V call is TRBV2, the J call TRBJ2-2, with D hard to call. The CDR3 consists of 11 residues. From germline, CDR1 is SNHLY and CDR2 FYNNEI. Between the trimmed V and J ends, which lost 4 bases and 7 bases, there was a span of 4 bases. The CDR3 nucleotides are TGTGCCAGCAGTGTTTACGGGGAGCTGTTTTTT. It specifies CASSVYGELFF. The whole variable domain, filled in from reference TRBV2 and TRBJ2-2, reads EPEVTQTPSHQVTQMGQEVILRCVPISNHLYFYWYRQILGQKVEFLVSFYNNEISEKSEIFDDQFSVERPDGSNFTLKIRSTKLEDSAMYFCASSVYGELFFGEGSRLTVL.

This chain links TRBV11-2 with TRBJ2-5; TRBD2 agrees at 8 bases. The CDR3 length is 15 residues. Germline V lookup: CDR1 SGHAT, CDR2 FQNNGV. The V gene end was trimmed by 6 bases and the J gene end by 5 bases; junction bases not matched to a gene: 11. CDR3 amino acids: CASSSMRGAWETQYF. The CDR3 DNA reads as TGTGCCAGCAGTAGTATGCGGGGGGCGTGGGAGACCCAGTACTTC.